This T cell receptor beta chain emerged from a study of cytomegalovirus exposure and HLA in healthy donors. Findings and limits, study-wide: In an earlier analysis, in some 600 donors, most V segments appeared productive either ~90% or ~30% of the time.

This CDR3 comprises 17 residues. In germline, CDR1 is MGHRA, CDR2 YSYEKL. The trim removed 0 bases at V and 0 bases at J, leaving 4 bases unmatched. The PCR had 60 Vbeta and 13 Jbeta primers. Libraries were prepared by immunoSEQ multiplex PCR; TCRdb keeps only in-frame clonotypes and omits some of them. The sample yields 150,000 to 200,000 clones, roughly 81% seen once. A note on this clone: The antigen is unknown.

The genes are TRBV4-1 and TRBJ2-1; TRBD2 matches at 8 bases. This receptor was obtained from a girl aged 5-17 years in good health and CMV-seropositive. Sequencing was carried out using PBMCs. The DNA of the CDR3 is TGCGCCAGCAGCCAAGATCCGGGGGGGGGCTCCTACAATGAGCAGTTCTTC. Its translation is CASSQDPGGGSYNEQFF.